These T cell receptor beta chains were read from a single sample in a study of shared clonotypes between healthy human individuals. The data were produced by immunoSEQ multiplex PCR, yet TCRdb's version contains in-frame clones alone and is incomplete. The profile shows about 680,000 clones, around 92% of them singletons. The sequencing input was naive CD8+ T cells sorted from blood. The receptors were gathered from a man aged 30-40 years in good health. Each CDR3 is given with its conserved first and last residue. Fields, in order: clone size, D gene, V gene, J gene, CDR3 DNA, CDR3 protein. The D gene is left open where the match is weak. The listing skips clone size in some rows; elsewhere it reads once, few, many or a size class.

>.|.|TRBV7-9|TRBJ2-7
TGTGCCAGCAGCTTTGGGTCCGGCTGGCAGTACTTC
CASSFGSGWQYF
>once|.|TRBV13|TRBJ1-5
TGTGCCAGCAGCTTAGGCAGAGCCTATGGCAATCAGCCCCAGCATTTT
CASSLGRAYGNQPQHF
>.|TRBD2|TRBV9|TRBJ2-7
TGTGCCAGCAGCCCATCGAAGAGCGGGACGCCCGAGCAGTACTTC
CASSPSKSGTPEQYF
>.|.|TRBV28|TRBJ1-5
TGTGCCAGCAGTTTACCACTCACTAATCAGCCCCAGCATTTT
CASSLPLTNQPQHF
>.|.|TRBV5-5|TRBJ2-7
TGTGCCAGCAGCTTGAGCAACGAGCAGTACTTC
CASSLSNEQYF
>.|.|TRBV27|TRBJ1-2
TGTGCCACCCTCGTCATGACAGGACAGAACTATGGCTACACCTTC
CATLVMTGQNYGYTF
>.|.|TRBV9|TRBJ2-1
TGTGCCAGCAGCGTAGGGGGGCGGACCGAGCAGTTCTTC
CASSVGGRTEQFF
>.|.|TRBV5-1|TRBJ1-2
TGCGCCAGCAGCTTAGCTGAAATCTATGGCTACACCTTC
CASSLAEIYGYTF
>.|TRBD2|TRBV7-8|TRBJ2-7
TGTGCCAGCAGCCTACCCACGGGACTAGCGGGAGTTCCCGGTTCCTACGAGCAGTACTTC
CASSLPTGLAGVPGSYEQYF
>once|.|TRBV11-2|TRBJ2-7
TGTGCCAGCAGCTTAGGCTTATACAGCTCATTAACCGACTACGAGCAGTACTTC
CASSLGLYSSLTDYEQYF
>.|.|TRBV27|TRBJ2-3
TGTGCCAGCAGTCCCTTGGGAACGGGCACAGATACGCAGTATTTT
CASSPLGTGTDTQYF
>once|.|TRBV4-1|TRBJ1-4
TGCGCCAGCAGCCCCCAGGGAGTTGGTGAAAAACTGTTTTTT
CASSPQGVGEKLFF
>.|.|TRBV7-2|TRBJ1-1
TGTGCCAGCAGCTCAGGCGGGGGGAACACTGAAGCTTTCTTT
CASSSGGGNTEAFF
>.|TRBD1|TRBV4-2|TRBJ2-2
TGTGCCAGCAGCCAAGAAGGTGGTACAGGGGGCGGCACCGGGGAGCTGTTTTTT
CASSQEGGTGGGTGELFF
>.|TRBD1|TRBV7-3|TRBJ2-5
TGTGCCAGCAGCCCGGGACAGACACCGGGAGAGACCCAGTACTTC
CASSPGQTPGETQYF
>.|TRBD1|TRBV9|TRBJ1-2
TGTGCCAGCAGCCCGACCGGGACAGGGGGTGTGGGTGGCTACACCTTC
CASSPTGTGGVGGYTF
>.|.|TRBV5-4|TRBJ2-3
TGTGCCAGCAGCTTGGCCCCAGCTAGCACAGATACGCAGTATTTT
CASSLAPASTDTQYF
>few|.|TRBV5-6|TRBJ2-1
TGTGCCAGCAGCGTCGGGAGTGCTTCCAATGAGCAGTTCTTC
CASSVGSASNEQFF
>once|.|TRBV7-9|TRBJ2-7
TGTGCCAGCAGCCGTACCCCAAACTACGAGCAGTACTTC
CASSRTPNYEQYF
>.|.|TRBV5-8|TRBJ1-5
TGTGCCAGCAGCTTTGGTTTCAGGGGAGGCAATCAGCCCCAGCATTTT
CASSFGFRGGNQPQHF
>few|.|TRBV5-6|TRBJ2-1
TGTGCCAGCAGCTTGTACGACAATGAGCAGTTCTTC
CASSLYDNEQFF
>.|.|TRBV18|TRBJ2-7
TGTGCCAGCTCACCGCCGGGGCGGTGGAGCTCCTACGAGCAGTACTTC
CASSPPGRWSSYEQYF
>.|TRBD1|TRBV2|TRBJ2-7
TGTGCCAGCAGAGAACAGGGGGCCCACGAGCAGTACTTC
CASREQGAHEQYF
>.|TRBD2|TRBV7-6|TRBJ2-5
TGTGCCATCACCTACGGACTAGCGGGAGTTGAACCCCAAGAGACCCAGTACTTC
CAITYGLAGVEPQETQYF
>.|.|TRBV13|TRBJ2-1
TGTGCCAGCAGCTTACGGGAAAGCTCCTACAATGAGCAGTTCTTC
CASSLRESSYNEQFF
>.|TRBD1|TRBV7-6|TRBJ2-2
TGTGCCAGCAGTTCACCCGAAATGGGGACAGGGTACACCGGGGAGCTGTTTTTT
CASSSPEMGTGYTGELFF
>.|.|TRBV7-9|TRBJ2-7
TGTGCCAGCAGCTTAGCTGTGGGCGGGACTTACGAGCAGTACTTC
CASSLAVGGTYEQYF
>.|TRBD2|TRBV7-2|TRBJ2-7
TGTGCCAGCAGCTATTACCTGGCGGCGGGAGGCTCCTACGAGCAGTACTTC
CASSYYLAAGGSYEQYF
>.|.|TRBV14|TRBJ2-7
TGTGCCAGCAGCCCTGGACTAAATTACGAGCAGTACTTC
CASSPGLNYEQYF
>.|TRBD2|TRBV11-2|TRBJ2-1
TGTGCCAGCAGCTCACTAGCGGGAGGAATCAATGAGCAGTTCTTC
CASSSLAGGINEQFF
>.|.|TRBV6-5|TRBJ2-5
TGTGCCAGCAGTTACTCAGCAAACAAGTACTTC
CASSYSANKYF
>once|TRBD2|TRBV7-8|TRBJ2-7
TGTGCCAGCAGCTTTAATTCCCCTGCGGGAGATTCCGAGCAGTACTTC
CASSFNSPAGDSEQYF
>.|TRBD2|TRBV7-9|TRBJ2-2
TGTGCCAGCAGCTCCGTAGCGGGAATCACCGGGGAGCTGTTTTTT
CASSSVAGITGELFF
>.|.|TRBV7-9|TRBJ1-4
TGTGCCAGCAGCCGGGCGAATGAAAAACTGTTTTTT
CASSRANEKLFF
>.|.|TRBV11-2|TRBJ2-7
TGTGCCAGCAGCTTAACTTATCAGGGGTCCTACGAGCAGTACTTC
CASSLTYQGSYEQYF
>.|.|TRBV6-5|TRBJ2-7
TGTGCCAGCTGGCAACAGGGACTCTACGAGCAGTACTTC
CASWQQGLYEQYF
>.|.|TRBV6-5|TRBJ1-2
TGTGCCAGCAGTTACGGGCAGAACTATGGCTACACCTTC
CASSYGQNYGYTF
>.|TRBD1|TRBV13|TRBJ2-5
TGTGCCAGCAGCCTAACAGGGGGGCAGACCCAGTACTTC
CASSLTGGQTQYF
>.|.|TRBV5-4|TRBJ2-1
TGTGCCAGCAGCTTTCACAACAATGAGCAGTTCTTC
CASSFHNNEQFF
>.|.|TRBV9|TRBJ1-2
TGTGCCAGCAGCGTAGGGGACACCTATGGCTACACCTTC
CASSVGDTYGYTF
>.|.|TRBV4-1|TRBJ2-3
TGCGCCAGCAGCCAAGCTTGGGGATTCCAAGATACGCAGTATTTT
CASSQAWGFQDTQYF
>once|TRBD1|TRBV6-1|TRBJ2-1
TGTGCCAGCAGAGACAGGGTTTACGAGCAGTTCTTC
CASRDRVYEQFF
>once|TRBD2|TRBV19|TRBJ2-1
TGTGCCAGTTCACTAGCGGCCTCCTACAATGAGCAGTTCTTC
CASSLAASYNEQFF
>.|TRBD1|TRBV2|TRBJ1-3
TGTGCCAGCAGTGAAGCGGGGACAGGGTCTGGAAACACCATATATTTT
CASSEAGTGSGNTIYF
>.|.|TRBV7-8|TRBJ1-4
TGTGCCAGCAGGGTATCAGGGACTAATGAAAAACTGTTTTTT
CASRVSGTNEKLFF
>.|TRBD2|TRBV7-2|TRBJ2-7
TGTGCCAGCACTTTAGCGGGAGTTTGCGAGCAGTACTTC
CASTLAGVCEQYF
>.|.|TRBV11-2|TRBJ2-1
TGTGCCAGCAGCCTATGGGAGGAGCAGTTCTTC
CASSLWEEQFF
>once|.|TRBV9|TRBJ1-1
TGTGCCAGCGGGGCCCCGACAGCCATGAACACTGAAGCTTTCTTT
CASGAPTAMNTEAFF
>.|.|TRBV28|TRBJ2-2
TGTGCCAGCAACTATCACCTGAGGGAAACCTCGAACACCGGGGAGCTGTTTTTT
CASNYHLRETSNTGELFF
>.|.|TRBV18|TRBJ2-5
TGTGCCAGCTCACCACAGGAACAGAACCAAGAGACCCAGTACTTC
CASSPQEQNQETQYF
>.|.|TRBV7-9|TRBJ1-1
TGTGCCAGCAGCTTAAAGGGGGGACCACCTGAAGCTTTCTTT
CASSLKGGPPEAFF
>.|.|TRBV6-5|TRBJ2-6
TGTGCCAGCAGTTCCGGGGCCAACGTCCTGACTTTC
CASSSGANVLTF
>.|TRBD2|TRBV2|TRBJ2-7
TGTGCCAGCAGTGAAGCGACTAGCGGCGACGAGCAGTACTTC
CASSEATSGDEQYF
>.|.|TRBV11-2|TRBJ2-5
TGTGCCAGCAGCTTGGGGACATCGGCGACCCAGTACTTC
CASSLGTSATQYF
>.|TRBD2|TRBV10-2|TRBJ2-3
TGCGCCAGCAGTGTCGTGGTGGCGGGAGGGCTCACAGATACGCAGTATTTT
CASSVVVAGGLTDTQYF
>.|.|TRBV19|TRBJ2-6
TGTGCCAGTAGCCTGATACCCTCAGGGGCCAACGTCCTGACTTTC
CASSLIPSGANVLTF
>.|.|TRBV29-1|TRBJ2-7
TGCAGCGGCACTAGCAACTACGAGCAGTACTTC
CSGTSNYEQYF